The rows below give T cell receptor beta chains drawn from one sample of a study of T-cell memory formation after mild COVID-19. MiXCR, applied by TCRdb to the 5' RACE reads, yields one record per CDR3 protein. Among approximately 570,000 distinct CDR3 sequences listed, around 17% were seen once. Sequencing input: PBMCs or a T cell subset sorted from them (not recorded which). Every receptor here comes from an adult woman who had mild COVID-19 (a few samples of this study predate the infection). Cell type and time point are not known. CDR3s include the opening cysteine and the closing phenylalanine or tryptophan. The D gene is left open where the match is weak. Some rows mark clone size as missing; the rest say once, few, many or name a class of expanded clone.

V gene,D gene,clone size,J gene,CDR3 protein,CDR3 DNA
TRBV7-8,TRBD2,few,TRBJ2-7,CASSITGTSGVRQYF,TGTGCCAGCAGCATCACCGGGACTAGCGGGGTGAGGCAGTACTTC
TRBV29-1,.,.,TRBJ1-1,CSVPAFQGTEAFF,TGCAGCGTTCCGGCCTTTCAGGGAACTGAAGCTTTCTTT
TRBV6-6,.,.,TRBJ1-6,CASSYSSTDSPLHF,TGTGCCAGCAGTTACTCGTCTACGGATTCACCCCTCCACTTT
TRBV7-3,.,many,TRBJ1-6,CASSLLGASNSPLHF,TGTGCCAGCAGCTTGTTGGGAGCTTCCAATTCACCCCTCCACTTT
TRBV12-3/TRBV12-4,.,few,TRBJ1-1,CASSFPRLGLDTEAFF,TGTGCCAGCAGTTTTCCGAGGCTGGGACTGGACACTGAAGCTTTCTTT
TRBV15,.,.,TRBJ1-1,CATSLEGTEAFF,TGTGCCACCAGCCTTGAGGGCACTGAAGCTTTCTTT
TRBV5-1,TRBD1,.,TRBJ1-6,CASRAPGQSSYNSPLHF,TGCGCCAGCAGGGCTCCGGGACAGAGCTCCTATAATTCACCCCTCCACTTT
TRBV18,.,few,TRBJ1-1,CASSPSESGEAFF,TGTGCCAGCTCACCATCGGAGTCGGGTGAAGCTTTCTTT
TRBV7-9,TRBD1,.,TRBJ2-7,CASSSPGQGHSYEQYF,TGTGCCAGCAGCTCCCCGGGACAGGGACACTCCTACGAGCAGTACTTC
TRBV14,TRBD2,.,TRBJ2-1,CASSKLAGGFYNEQFF,TGTGCCAGCAGCAAACTAGCGGGGGGATTCTACAATGAGCAGTTCTTC
TRBV12-3/TRBV12-4,.,few,TRBJ1-2,CASSPQGIHGYTF,TGTGCCAGCAGTCCCCAGGGGATCCATGGCTACACCTTC
TRBV19,.,few,TRBJ2-7,CASSTRDGNSYEQYF,TGTGCCAGTAGTACCCGGGACGGGAACTCCTACGAGCAGTACTTC
TRBV12-3/TRBV12-4,.,.,TRBJ2-2,CASSIQGGTGELFF,TGTGCCAGCAGCATCCAGGGTGGCACCGGGGAGCTGTTTTTT
TRBV3-1,.,.,TRBJ2-3,CASSPRGGSSTDTQYF,TGTGCCAGCAGCCCGCGTGGCGGCTCATCCACAGATACGCAGTATTTT
TRBV12-3/TRBV12-4,.,few,TRBJ2-2,CASSLIGVSKPGELFF,TGTGCCAGCAGTCTAATTGGGGTGTCAAAACCCGGGGAGCTGTTTTTT
TRBV20-1,TRBD2,.,TRBJ2-3,CSARDVAGGTDTQYF,TGCAGTGCTAGAGATGTAGCGGGGGGGACAGATACGCAGTATTTT
TRBV19,.,.,TRBJ2-2,CASSMSGATGELFF,TGTGCCAGTAGTATGTCCGGGGCTACCGGGGAGCTGTTTTTT
TRBV19,TRBD1,few,TRBJ1-4,CASSMRGLSNEKLFF,TGTGCCAGTAGTATGAGGGGGCTCTCTAATGAAAAACTGTTTTTT
TRBV9,TRBD1,.,TRBJ2-2,CASSPDPTGNGELFF,TGTGCCAGCAGCCCCGACCCGACAGGGAACGGGGAGCTGTTTTTT
TRBV5-1,.,few,TRBJ1-1,CASSLRSQGPEAFF,TGCGCCAGCAGCTTGCGGTCACAGGGTCCTGAAGCTTTCTTT
TRBV5-1,TRBD1,many,TRBJ2-5,CASSPTGALQETQYF,TGCGCCAGCAGCCCTACAGGGGCACTACAAGAGACCCAGTACTTC
TRBV10-3,TRBD2,.,TRBJ2-1,CAISLAGGPGVNEQFF,TGTGCCATCAGTCTCGCGGGGGGCCCCGGGGTGAATGAGCAGTTCTTC
TRBV4-1,TRBD2,few,TRBJ2-5,CASSQDPNSGGQETQYF,TGCGCCAGCAGCCAAGATCCGAATAGCGGGGGGCAAGAGACCCAGTACTTC
TRBV12-3/TRBV12-4,TRBD1,few,TRBJ2-1,CASSKQGAFYNEQFF,TGTGCCAGCAGTAAACAGGGGGCGTTTTACAATGAGCAGTTCTTC
TRBV5-5,.,few,TRBJ1-1,CASSLPPVTGPNTEAFF,TGTGCCAGCAGCTTGCCCCCAGTGACAGGACCGAACACTGAAGCTTTCTTT
TRBV29-1,.,few,TRBJ2-5,CSVKSGWETQYF,TGCAGCGTTAAGTCAGGCTGGGAGACCCAGTACTTC
TRBV20-1,TRBD2,few,TRBJ2-1,CSARIGLAGVSSYNEQFF,TGCAGTGCACGAATCGGACTAGCGGGGGTTAGCTCCTACAATGAGCAGTTCTTC
TRBV2,.,few,TRBJ2-1,CASSAATNNEQFF,TGTGCCAGCAGTGCGGCGACTAACAATGAGCAGTTCTTC
TRBV20-1,.,few,TRBJ2-2,CSASWQKNTGELFF,TGCAGTGCTAGTTGGCAGAAGAACACCGGGGAGCTGTTTTTT
TRBV15,.,.,TRBJ2-3,CATSNVSLRTQYF,TGTGCCACCAGCAACGTCAGCCTACGCACGCAGTATTTT
TRBV4-3,TRBD1,.,TRBJ1-6,CASSQWTGVVSPLHF,TGCGCCAGCAGCCAGTGGACAGGGGTCGTGTCACCCCTCCACTTT
TRBV7-6,TRBD1,.,TRBJ2-7,CASSTHRGMGAYEQYF,TGTGCCAGCAGCACTCACAGGGGAATGGGAGCCTACGAGCAGTACTTC
TRBV24-1,TRBD1,.,TRBJ2-7,CATEGQNSYEQYF,TGTGCCACCGAGGGACAGAACTCCTACGAGCAGTACTTC
TRBV24-1,TRBD1,few,TRBJ2-1,CATSRQGAYNEQFF,TGTGCCACCAGTAGGCAGGGGGCTTACAATGAGCAGTTCTTC
TRBV12-3/TRBV12-4,TRBD1,few,TRBJ2-1,CASSPRDRGINEQFF,TGTGCCAGCAGTCCCCGGGACAGGGGGATCAATGAGCAGTTCTTC
TRBV12-3/TRBV12-4,.,few,TRBJ1-2,CASSPGGNGYTF,TGTGCCAGCAGCCCCGGTGGAAATGGCTACACCTTC
TRBV7-8,.,.,TRBJ2-7,CASSLQGRRLYEQYF,TGTGCCAGCAGCTTACAGGGGAGGCGTCTCTACGAGCAGTACTTC
TRBV2,.,many,TRBJ2-6,CASRNSGANVLTF,TGTGCCAGCAGGAACTCTGGGGCCAACGTCCTGACTTTC
TRBV12-3/TRBV12-4,.,few,TRBJ1-4,CASSFSLGSNEKLFF,TGTGCCAGCAGTTTCAGTCTGGGCAGCAATGAAAAACTGTTTTTT
TRBV6-1,TRBD1,.,TRBJ1-4,CASSAGTGGAEKLFF,TGTGCCAGCAGTGCGGGGACAGGGGGCGCGGAAAAACTGTTTTTT
TRBV15,TRBD1,.,TRBJ1-3,CATSRTGGAGNTIYF,TGTGCCACCAGCAGAACAGGGGGCGCTGGAAACACCATATATTTT
TRBV4-1,.,.,TRBJ1-3,CASSHGQSGNTIYF,TGCGCCAGCAGCCATGGACAGTCTGGAAACACCATATATTTT